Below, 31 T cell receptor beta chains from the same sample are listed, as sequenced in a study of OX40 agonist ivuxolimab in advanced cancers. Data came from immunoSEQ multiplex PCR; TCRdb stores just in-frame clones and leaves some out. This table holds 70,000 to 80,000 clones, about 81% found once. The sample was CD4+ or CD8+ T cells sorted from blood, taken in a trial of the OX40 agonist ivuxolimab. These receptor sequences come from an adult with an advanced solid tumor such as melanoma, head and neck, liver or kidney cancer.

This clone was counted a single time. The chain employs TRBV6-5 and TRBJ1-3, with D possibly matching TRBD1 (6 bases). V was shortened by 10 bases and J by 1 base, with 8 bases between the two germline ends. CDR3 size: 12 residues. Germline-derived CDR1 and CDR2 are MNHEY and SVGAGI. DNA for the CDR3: TGTGCCACCCAGGGGTCTGGAAACACCATATATTTT. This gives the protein CATQGSGNTIYF.

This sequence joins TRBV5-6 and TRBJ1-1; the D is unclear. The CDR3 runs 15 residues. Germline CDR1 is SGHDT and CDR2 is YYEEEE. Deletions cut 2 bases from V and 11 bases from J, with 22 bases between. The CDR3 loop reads CASSFTEGWYRPAFF. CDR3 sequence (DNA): TGTGCCAGCAGCTTCACGGAGGGCTGGTATCGGCCGGCTTTCTTT.

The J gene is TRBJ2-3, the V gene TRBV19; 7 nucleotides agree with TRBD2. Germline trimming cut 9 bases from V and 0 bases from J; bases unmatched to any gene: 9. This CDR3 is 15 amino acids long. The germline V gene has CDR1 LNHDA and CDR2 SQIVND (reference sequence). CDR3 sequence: CASGEGGSSTDTQYF. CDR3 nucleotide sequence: TGTGCCAGCGGCGAGGGAGGGTCCAGCACAGATACGCAGTATTTT.

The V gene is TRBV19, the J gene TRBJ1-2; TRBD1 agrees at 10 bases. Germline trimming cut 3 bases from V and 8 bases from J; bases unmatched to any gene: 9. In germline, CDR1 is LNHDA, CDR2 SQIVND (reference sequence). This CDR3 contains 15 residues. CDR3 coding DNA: TGTGCCAGTAGTATTTATCCGGGACAGGGGAACGGCTACACCTTC. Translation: CASSIYPGQGNGYTF.

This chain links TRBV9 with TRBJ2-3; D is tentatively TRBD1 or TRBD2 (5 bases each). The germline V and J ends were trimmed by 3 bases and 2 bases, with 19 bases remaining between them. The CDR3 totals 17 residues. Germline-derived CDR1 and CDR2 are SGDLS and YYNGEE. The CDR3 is CASSAPLGTQVTDTQYF. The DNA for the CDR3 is TGTGCCAGCAGCGCTCCCTTAGGGACCCAAGTCACAGATACGCAGTATTTT.

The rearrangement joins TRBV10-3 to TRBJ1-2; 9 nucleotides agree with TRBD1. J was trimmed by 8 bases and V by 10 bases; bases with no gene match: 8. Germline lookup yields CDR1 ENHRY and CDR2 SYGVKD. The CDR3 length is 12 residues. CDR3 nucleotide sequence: TGTGCCACCCAACAGGGGGCGGGAGGCTACACCTTC. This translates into CATQQGAGGYTF.

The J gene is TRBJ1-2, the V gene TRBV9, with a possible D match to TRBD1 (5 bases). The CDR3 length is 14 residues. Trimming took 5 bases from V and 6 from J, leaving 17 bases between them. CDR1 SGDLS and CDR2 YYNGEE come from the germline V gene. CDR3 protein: CASRIRTGLNGYTF. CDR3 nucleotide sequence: TGTGCCAGCAGGATCAGGACGGGACTTAATGGCTACACCTTC.

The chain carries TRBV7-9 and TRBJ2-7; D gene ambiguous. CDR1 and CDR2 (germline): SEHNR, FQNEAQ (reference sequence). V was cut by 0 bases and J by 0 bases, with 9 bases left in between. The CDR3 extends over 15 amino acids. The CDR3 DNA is TGTGCCAGCAGCTTAGCGAGTCAGAACTCCTACGAGCAGTACTTC. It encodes CASSLASQNSYEQYF. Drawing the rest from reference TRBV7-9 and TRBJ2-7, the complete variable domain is DTGVSQNPRHKITKRGQNVTFRCDPISEHNRLYWYRQTLGQGPEFLTYFQNEAQLEKSRLLSDRFSAERPKGSFSTLEIQRTEQGDSAMYLCASSLASQNSYEQYFGPGTRLTVT.

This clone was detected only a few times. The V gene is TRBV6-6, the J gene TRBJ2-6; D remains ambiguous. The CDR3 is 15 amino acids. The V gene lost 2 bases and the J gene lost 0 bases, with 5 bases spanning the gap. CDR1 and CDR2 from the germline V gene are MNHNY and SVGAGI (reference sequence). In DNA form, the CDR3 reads TGTGCCAGCAGTTACGAGAGCTCTGGGGCCAACGTCCTGACTTTC. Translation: CASSYESSGANVLTF.

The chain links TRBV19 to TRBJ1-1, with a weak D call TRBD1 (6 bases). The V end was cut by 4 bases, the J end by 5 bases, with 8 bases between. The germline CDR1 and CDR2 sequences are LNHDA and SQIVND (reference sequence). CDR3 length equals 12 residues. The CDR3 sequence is CASSNRETEAFF. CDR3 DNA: TGTGCCAGTAGTAACAGGGAGACTGAAGCTTTCTTT.

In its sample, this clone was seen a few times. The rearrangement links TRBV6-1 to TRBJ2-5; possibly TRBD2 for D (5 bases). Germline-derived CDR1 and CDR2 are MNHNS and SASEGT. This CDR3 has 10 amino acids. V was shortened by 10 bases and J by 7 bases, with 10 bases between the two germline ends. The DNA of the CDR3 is TGTGCCACCTATGGAGGGACCCAGTACTTC. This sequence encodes CATYGGTQYF.

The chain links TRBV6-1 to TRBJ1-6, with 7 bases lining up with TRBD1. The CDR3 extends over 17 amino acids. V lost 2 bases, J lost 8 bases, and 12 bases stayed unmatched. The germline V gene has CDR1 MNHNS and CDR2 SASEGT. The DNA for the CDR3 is TGTGCCAGCAGTGAACCTCCGAGACAGGGCGGGGATTCACCCCTCCACTTT. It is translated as CASSEPPRQGGDSPLHF.

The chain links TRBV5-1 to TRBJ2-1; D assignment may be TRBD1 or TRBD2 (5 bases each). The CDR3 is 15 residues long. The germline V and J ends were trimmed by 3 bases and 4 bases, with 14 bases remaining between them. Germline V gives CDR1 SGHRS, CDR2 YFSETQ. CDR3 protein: CASSWGTETYNEQFF. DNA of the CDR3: TGCGCCAGCAGCTGGGGGACGGAAACTTACAATGAGCAGTTCTTC.

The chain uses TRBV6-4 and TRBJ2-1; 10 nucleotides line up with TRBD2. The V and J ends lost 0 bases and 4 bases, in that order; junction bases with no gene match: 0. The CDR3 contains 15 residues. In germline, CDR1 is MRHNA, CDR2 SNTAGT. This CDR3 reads CASSDSTSGYNEQFF. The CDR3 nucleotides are TGTGCCAGCAGTGACTCGACTAGCGGGTACAATGAGCAGTTCTTC.

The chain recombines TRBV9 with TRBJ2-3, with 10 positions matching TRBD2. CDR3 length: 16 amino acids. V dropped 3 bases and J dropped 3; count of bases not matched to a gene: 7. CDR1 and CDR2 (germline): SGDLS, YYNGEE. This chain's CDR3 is CASSEREGQITDTQYF. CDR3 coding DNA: TGTGCCAGCAGCGAGCGGGAGGGACAAATAACAGATACGCAGTATTTT.

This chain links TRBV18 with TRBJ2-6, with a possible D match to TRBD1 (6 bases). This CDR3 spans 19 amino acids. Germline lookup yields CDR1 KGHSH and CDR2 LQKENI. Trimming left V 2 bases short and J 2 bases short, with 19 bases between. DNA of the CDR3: TGTGCCAGCTCACCATTTTGGACCTCAGGGGCAACTGGGGCCAACGTCCTGACTTTC. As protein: CASSPFWTSGATGANVLTF.

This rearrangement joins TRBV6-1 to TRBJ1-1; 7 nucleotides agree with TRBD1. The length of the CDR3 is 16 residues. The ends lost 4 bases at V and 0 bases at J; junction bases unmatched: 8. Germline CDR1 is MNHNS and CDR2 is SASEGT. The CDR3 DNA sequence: TGTGCCAGCAGTGTTCGTGGGACAGCCATGAACACTGAAGCTTTCTTT. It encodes CASSVRGTAMNTEAFF.

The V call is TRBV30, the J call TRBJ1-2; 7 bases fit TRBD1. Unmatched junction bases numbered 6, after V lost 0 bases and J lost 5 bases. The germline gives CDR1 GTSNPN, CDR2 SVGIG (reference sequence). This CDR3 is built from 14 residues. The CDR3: CAWSVGGGGYGYTF. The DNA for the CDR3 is TGTGCCTGGAGTGTAGGAGGGGGCGGGTATGGCTACACCTTC.

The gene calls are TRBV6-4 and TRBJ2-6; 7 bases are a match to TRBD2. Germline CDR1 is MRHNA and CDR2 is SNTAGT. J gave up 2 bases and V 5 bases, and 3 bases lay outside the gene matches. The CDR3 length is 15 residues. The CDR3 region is CASSFLAAGANVLTF. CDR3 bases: TGTGCCAGCAGTTTTCTAGCGGCTGGGGCCAACGTCCTGACTTTC.

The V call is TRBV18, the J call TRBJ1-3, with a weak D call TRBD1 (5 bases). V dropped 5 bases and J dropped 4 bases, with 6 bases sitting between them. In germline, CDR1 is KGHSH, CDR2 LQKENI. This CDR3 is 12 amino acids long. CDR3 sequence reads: CASSGDGNTIYF. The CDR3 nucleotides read TGTGCCAGCTCAGGGGACGGAAACACCATATATTTT. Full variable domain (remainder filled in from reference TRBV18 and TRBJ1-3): NAGVMQNPRHLVRRRGQEARLRCSPMKGHSHVYWYRQLPEEGLKFMVYLQKENIIDESGMPKERFSAEFPKEGPSILRIQQVVRGDSAAYFCASSGDGNTIYFGEGSWLTVV.

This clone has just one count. This CDR3 is CASSSRRVVLTSGANVLTF. The CDR3 nucleotides are TGTGCCAGCAGCTCGCGGAGGGTGGTCCTCACCTCTGGGGCCAACGTCCTGACTTTC. This chain links TRBV7-9 with TRBJ2-6, with D possibly matching TRBD2 (6 bases). V was trimmed by 4 bases and J by 0 bases, leaving 19 bases between them. The V gene's germline CDR1 is SEHNR and CDR2 FQNEAQ (reference sequence). This CDR3 spans 19 amino acids.

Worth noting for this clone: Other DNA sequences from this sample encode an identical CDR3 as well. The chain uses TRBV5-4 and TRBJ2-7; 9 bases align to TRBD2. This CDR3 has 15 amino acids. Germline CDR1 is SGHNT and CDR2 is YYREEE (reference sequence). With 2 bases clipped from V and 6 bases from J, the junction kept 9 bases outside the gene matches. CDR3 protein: CASSFKREAPGEQYF. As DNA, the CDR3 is TGTGCCAGCAGCTTCAAGCGGGAGGCCCCGGGCGAGCAGTACTTC.

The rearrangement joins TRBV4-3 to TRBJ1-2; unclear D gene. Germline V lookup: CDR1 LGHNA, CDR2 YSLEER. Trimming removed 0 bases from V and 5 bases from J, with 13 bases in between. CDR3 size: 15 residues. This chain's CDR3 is CASSQDGRSPYGYTF. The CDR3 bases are TGCGCCAGCAGCCAAGACGGCAGGTCCCCTTATGGCTACACCTTC.

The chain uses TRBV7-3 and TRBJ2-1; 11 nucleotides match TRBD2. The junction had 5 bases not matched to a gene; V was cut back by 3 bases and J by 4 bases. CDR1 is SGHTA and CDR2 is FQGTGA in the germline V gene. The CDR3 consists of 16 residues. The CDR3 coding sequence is TGTGCCAGCAGCTTGCTAGCGGGGGGACAATACAATGAGCAGTTCTTC. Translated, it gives CASSLLAGGQYNEQFF. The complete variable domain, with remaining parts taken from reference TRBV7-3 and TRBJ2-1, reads GAGVSQTPSNKVTEKGKYVELRCDPISGHTALYWYRQSLGQGPEFLIYFQGTGAADDSGLPNDRFFAVRPEGSVSTLKIQRTERGDSAVYLCASSLLAGGQYNEQFFGPGTRLTVL.

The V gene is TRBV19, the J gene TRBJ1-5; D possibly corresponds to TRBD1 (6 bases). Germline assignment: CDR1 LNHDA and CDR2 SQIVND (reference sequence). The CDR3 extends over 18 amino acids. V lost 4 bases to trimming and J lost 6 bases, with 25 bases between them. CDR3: CASSRGKGGATSGQPQHF. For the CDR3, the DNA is TGTGCCAGTAGTAGAGGTAAGGGGGGTGCCACGTCGGGTCAGCCCCAGCATTTT.

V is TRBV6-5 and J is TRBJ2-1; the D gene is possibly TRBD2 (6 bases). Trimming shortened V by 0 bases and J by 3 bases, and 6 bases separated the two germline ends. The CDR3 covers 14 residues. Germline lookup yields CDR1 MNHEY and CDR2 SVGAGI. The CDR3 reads CASSYSEGYNEQFF. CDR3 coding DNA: TGTGCCAGCAGTTACTCGGAGGGCTACAATGAGCAGTTCTTC.

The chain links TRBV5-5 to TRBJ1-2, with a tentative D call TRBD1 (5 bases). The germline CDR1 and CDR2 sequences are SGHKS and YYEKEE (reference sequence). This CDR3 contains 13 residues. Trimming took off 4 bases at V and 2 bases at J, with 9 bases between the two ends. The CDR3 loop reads CASSPRDNYGYTF. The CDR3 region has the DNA TGTGCCAGCAGCCCCCGGGACAACTATGGCTACACCTTC. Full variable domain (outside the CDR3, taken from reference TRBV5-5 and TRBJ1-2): DAGVTQSPTHLIKTRGQQVTLRCSPISGHKSVSWYQQVLGQGPQFIFQYYEKEERGRGNFPDRFSARQFPNYSSELNVNALLLGDSALYLCASSPRDNYGYTFGSGTRLTVV.

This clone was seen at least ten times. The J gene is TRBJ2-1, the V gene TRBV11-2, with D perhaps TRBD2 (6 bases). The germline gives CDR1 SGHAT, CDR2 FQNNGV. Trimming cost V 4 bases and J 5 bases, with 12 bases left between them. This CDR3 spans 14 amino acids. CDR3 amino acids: CASSSRLVNNEQFF. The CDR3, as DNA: TGTGCCAGCAGCTCAAGACTAGTCAACAATGAGCAGTTCTTC.

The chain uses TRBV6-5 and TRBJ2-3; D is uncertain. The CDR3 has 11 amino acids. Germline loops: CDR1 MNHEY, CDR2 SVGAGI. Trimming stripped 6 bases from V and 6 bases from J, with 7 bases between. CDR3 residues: CASREGDTQYF. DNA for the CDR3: TGTGCCAGCAGAGAAGGGGATACGCAGTATTTT.

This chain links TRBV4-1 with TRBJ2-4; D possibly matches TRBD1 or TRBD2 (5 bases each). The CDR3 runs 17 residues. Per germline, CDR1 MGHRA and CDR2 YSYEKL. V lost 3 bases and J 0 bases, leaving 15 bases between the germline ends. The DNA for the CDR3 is TGCGCCAGCAGCCAGCCCCAGGGTGGGGGAGCCAAAAACATTCAGTACTTC. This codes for CASSQPQGGGAKNIQYF.

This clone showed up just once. For the CDR3, the DNA is TGTGCCAGCCGAGGCGGGACGAGCTCCTACAATGAGCAGTTCTTC. Translating gives CASRGGTSSYNEQFF. This sequence joins TRBV6-5 and TRBJ2-1; TRBD2 is a possible D gene (6 bases). This CDR3 has 15 amino acids. The V gene lost 8 bases and the J gene lost 0 bases, with 14 bases spanning the gap. The germline gives CDR1 MNHEY, CDR2 SVGAGI.